These T cell receptor beta chains were read from a single sample in a study of T cell responses to AZD1222 COVID-19 vaccine. The repertoire was sequenced with immunoSEQ multiplex PCR; TCRdb's copy has only in-frame clones and lacks some. Of 150,000 to 180,000 clones listed, 88% are singletons. The sequenced sample was peripheral blood, obtained on day 0 of AZD1222 vaccination. Receptor source: an adult in good health. Both conserved end residues are trimmed from each CDR3.

V gene	J gene	CDR3 protein
TRBV9	TRBJ1-2	ASSVAGSQHYT
TRBV18	TRBJ1-5	ASSLGQSGQPQH
TRBV6-5	TRBJ1-1	ASSPTENTEAF
TRBV28	TRBJ1-1	ASSAWRTEAF
TRBV15	TRBJ2-1	ATSRPEGQFYNEQF
TRBV2	TRBJ2-7	ASSDHLATYEQY
TRBV5-1	TRBJ2-3	ASSRDPTDTQY
TRBV11-2	TRBJ2-5	ASSLGPGSEETQY
TRBV12-3/TRBV12-4	TRBJ2-4	ASSTRGDIQY
TRBV2	TRBJ2-3	ASSDRVPQY
TRBV25-1	TRBJ1-4	ASSALGSGEKLF
TRBV18	TRBJ1-2	ASSPTAETNYGYT
TRBV6-1	TRBJ1-5	ASSEAGGSQPQH
TRBV10-3	TRBJ2-7	AIKATTGGTYEQY
TRBV6-1	TRBJ2-7	ASSEWDGAYEQY
TRBV5-4	TRBJ2-3	ASSSVASTDTQY
TRBV7-2	TRBJ2-2	ASRLGQEKTGELF
TRBV3-1/TRBV3-2	TRBJ2-3	ASSLGTTLSTDTQY
TRBV10-2	TRBJ1-2	ASSAPDLYGYT
TRBV6-2/TRBV6-3	TRBJ1-2	ASSYAGTPPNYGYT
TRBV9	TRBJ2-5	ASSVGPGGPASAETQY
TRBV6-5	TRBJ2-7	ASDLDRGSYEQY
TRBV7-7	TRBJ2-2	ASSPRTGSTGELF
TRBV2	TRBJ1-1	AKGVTGALNTEAF
TRBV28	TRBJ1-2	ASSLSRDSGGYT
TRBV5-1	TRBJ2-5	ASTPWGAGGPQRHQETQY
TRBV6-5	TRBJ2-7	ASRIAGLRGEQY
TRBV10-2	TRBJ1-6	ASSEPGWTNSPLH
TRBV7-2	TRBJ2-1	ASSLGPSGGSTGNEQF
TRBV3-1/TRBV3-2	TRBJ2-7	ASSLGTGGSYEQY
TRBV3-1/TRBV3-2	TRBJ2-5	ASSSQASGGPQETQY
TRBV7-3	TRBJ1-1	ASSLWGRGTDTEAF
TRBV4-3	TRBJ2-1	ASSRGVLNEQF
TRBV7-2	TRBJ2-2	ASSLNRRENTGELF
TRBV18	TRBJ2-7	ASSPSGSHEQY
TRBV9	TRBJ2-1	ASSVGTSGNWGQF